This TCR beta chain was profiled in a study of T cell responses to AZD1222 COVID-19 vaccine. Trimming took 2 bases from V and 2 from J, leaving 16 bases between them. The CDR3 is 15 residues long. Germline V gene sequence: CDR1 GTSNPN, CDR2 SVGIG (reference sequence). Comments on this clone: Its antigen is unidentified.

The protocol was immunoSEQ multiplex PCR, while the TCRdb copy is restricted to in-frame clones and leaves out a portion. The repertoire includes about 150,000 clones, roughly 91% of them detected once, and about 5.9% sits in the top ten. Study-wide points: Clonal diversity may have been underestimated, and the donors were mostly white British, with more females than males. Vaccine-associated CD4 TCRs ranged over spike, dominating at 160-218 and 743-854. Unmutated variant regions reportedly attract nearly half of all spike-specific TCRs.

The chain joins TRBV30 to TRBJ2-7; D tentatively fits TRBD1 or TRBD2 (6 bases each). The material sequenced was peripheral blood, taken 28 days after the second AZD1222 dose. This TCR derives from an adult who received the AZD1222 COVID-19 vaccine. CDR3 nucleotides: TGTGCCTGGAGTAAGGGGGGTACAGTGGCCTACGAGCAGTACTTC. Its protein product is CAWSKGGTVAYEQYF.